These T cell receptor beta chains were read from a single sample in a study of response to subunit inactivated influenza vaccine. MiXCR was run by TCRdb on the RT-PCR reads, yielding one entry per CDR3 protein. The data show 450,000 to 700,000 distinct CDR3 sequences, with roughly 15% seen just once and roughly 11% held by the top ten. The sample here was PBMCs from blood, taken 11 to 12 days after vaccination. These receptors came from a man aged 50-60 years who received an inactivated influenza vaccine. The conserved cysteine and the conserved F or W are not part of the CDR3 here.

j_gene	v_gene	CDR3aa
TRBJ1-5	TRBV20-1	SARVPQGKPQH
TRBJ2-2	TRBV20-1	SARASGSNTGELF
TRBJ2-6	TRBV12-3/TRBV12-4	ASSFFGRETFGANVLT
TRBJ1-4	TRBV7-2	ASSRTATTNEKLF
TRBJ2-7	TRBV5-4	ASSLDKPGSSYEQY
TRBJ1-2	TRBV5-6	ASSLAEVRYGYT
TRBJ2-1	TRBV20-1	SAITGTSANEQF
TRBJ2-1	TRBV5-1	ASSRDESSYNEQF
TRBJ2-3	TRBV20-1	SAPNRGRAGTDTQY
TRBJ2-1	TRBV20-1	SARRTGGPNEQF
TRBJ2-2	TRBV12-3/TRBV12-4	ASSLAPSGSGAGELF
TRBJ2-2	TRBV12-3/TRBV12-4	ASSRTGITGELF
TRBJ2-1	TRBV24-1	ATSESGTTQF
TRBJ2-1	TRBV11-2	ASDTSGRYYNEQF
TRBJ2-7	TRBV7-9	ASRPTGDAEQY
TRBJ2-1	TRBV10-3	ATQGGGRYNEQF
TRBJ2-7	TRBV7-8	ASSDGTEAYEQY
TRBJ1-2	TRBV15	ATSRIRMDREVDGYT
TRBJ1-1	TRBV27	ASSLFGRTEAF
TRBJ2-7	TRBV10-3	AISTGTGAYEQY
TRBJ1-3	TRBV29-1	SGGQGDTIY
TRBJ2-2	TRBV7-2	ASRPGGASAGELF
TRBJ2-1	TRBV24-1	ATSDPGRVHEQF
TRBJ2-7	TRBV27	ASSLGLAGRRTYEQY
TRBJ1-4	TRBV7-2	ASSLRYGEKLF
TRBJ2-7	TRBV10-3	AISETPSYEQY
TRBJ1-2	TRBV6-2/TRBV6-3	ASNDFGGYT
TRBJ1-2	TRBV7-2	ASSLKGQGTGYT
TRBJ1-5	TRBV12-3/TRBV12-4	ASSLERGPYSNQPQH
TRBJ2-5	TRBV5-1	ASSPKDQETQY
TRBJ1-2	TRBV18	ASSPLWTKGENTYGYT